This T cell receptor (beta chain) is drawn from a study of shared clonotypes between healthy human individuals. From germline, CDR1 is ENHRY and CDR2 SYGVKD. The CDR3 runs 16 residues. Trimming removed 0 bases from V and 1 base from J, with 10 bases in between. Each subset's genomic DNA was shared equally among a number of immunoSEQ plates. Sequencing was performed with immunoSEQ multiplex PCR; in TCRdb, only in-frame clones are kept and a portion is missing. The sample lists some 1,100,000 clones, around 78% occurring once. The receptor comes from a man in his late teens or twenties in good health. Some clones in this sample may be carry-over from other donors' samples. The sequenced material came from memory CD4+ T cells from PBMCs. The subset is: CD45RA-negative fraction. The J gene is TRBJ1-5, the V gene TRBV10-3, with no clear D. CDR3 sequence: CAISESLAESNQPQHF. CDR3 DNA: TGTGCCATCAGTGAGTCCCTAGCAGAAAGCAATCAGCCCCAGCATTTT.